This T cell receptor (beta chain) was found in a study of OX40 agonist ivuxolimab in advanced cancers. Turning to the study itself: Of mixed ages from about 20 to 80 and averaging roughly 64 years, the group was approximately 84% male.

Patients with a history of autoimmune disease or on systemic immunosuppression were excluded. After removal of 5 bases from V and 5 bases from J, the junction contained 8 bases not matched to a gene. Looked up from germline, CDR1 is MNHEY and CDR2 is SMNVEV (reference sequence). The CDR3 is 15 amino acids. Repertoires were generated with immunoSEQ multiplex PCR, while TCRdb's copy carries only in-frame clones and drops some. The data show fewer than 200,000 clones, under 95% seen once. The receptor was derived from an adult with an advanced solid tumor such as melanoma, head and neck, liver or kidney cancer. The chain couples TRBV27 to TRBJ2-2; 7 positions match TRBD2. The material was CD4+ or CD8+ T cells sorted from blood, obtained in a trial of the OX40 agonist ivuxolimab. For the CDR3, the DNA is TGTGCCAGCAGTCCCCGCCCCGGGGGGACCGGGGAGCTGTTTTTT. This gives the protein CASSPRPGGTGELFF.